This TCR beta chain was sequenced for a study of blood T cell repertoires in COVID-19 (dated by TCRdb to about 2020). For the wider study: The collaborator samples originated in the United States, Italy and Spain and spanned the acute and convalescent phases of COVID-19. The prospective study material was composed of cDNA or gDNA derived from T cells, B-cell-depleted T cells, or PBMCs. Deeply sampled blood TCRbeta repertoires from subjects exposed to, actively infected with, or recovered from COVID-19 were included in the dataset. The repertoires were released in a freely available public database intended as a resource for research on the immune response to SARS-CoV-2. Samples came from the ongoing ImmuneRACE study (first 160 participants) plus 1,254 subjects from 6 global collaborators. The sample metadata nearly always contained a de-identified subject ID, COVID-19 status, age in years and sex. Where HLA class I and class II types were available, the types were taken from metadata supplied by the sample provider, not from assay-based typing. Results and caveats for the whole study, not just this receptor: Clinical and demographic metadata were provided uncurated, with the amount varying by source and participant.

TCRbeta CDR3 regions were amplified from genomic DNA by means of the immunoSEQ Assay, a bias-controlled multiplex PCR. The authors' pipeline ran thus. The number of nucleated cells in each sample was estimated by amplification of reference gene primers within the assay. To quantify the absolute abundance of each unique TCRbeta CDR3 rearrangement, sequence reads were collapsed and filtered. For each sample, productive Simpson clonality was calculated by taking the square root of Simpson's diversity index across productive rearrangements. What TCRdb holds here is the immuneACCESS table cut down to in-frame rearrangements. Part of the clones is not present; checked against another copy, under half of the missing clones reflect an unresolved V gene, and the others are unexplained. V and J calls and clone size are copied from that table; D and trimming were computed from the DNA. The sample has approximately 260,000 clones on record, 90% of them singletons. Under 2.5% of the sample lies in the top ten.

One collaborating source in Seattle enrolled patients while the patients were actively infected and followed the patients over time throughout the course of disease. Each collaborating institution followed its own protocols to collect whole blood in K2EDTA tubes. Collaborator samples were shipped for TCRbeta analysis as frozen whole blood, isolated PBMCs, or DNA extracted from either sample type. V has 5 bases trimmed and J has 5 bases trimmed; junction bases matching no gene number 12. The CDR3 contains 15 residues, cysteine and phenylalanine counted. Only CDR3 DNA is held: 45 bases, read in frame from base 1. CDR1 and CDR2 (SGHTS, YDEGEE) derive from the germline V gene. Details on this clone: Its target antigen remains unknown. No base quality values were provided; no much bigger clone lies one nucleotide off.

The receptor was isolated from a woman aged 60-70 years with COVID-19, enrolled during active disease. The rearrangement combines TRBV5-8 with TRBJ2-7, and TRBD2 matches 8 of the central bases. The sequencing input was peripheral blood. In nucleotides, the sequence is TGTGCCAGCAGTAACCCCCCGGCGGGGGGCAACGAGCAGTACTTC. Its translation is CASSNPPAGGNEQYF.